A selection of T cell receptor beta chains follows, all from one sample in a study of follicular helper T cells after annual influenza vaccination. Method: immunoSEQ multiplex PCR; TCRdb's copy keeps in-frame clones and lacks some. The sample has some 10,000 clones; roughly four fifths are singletons. The sequenced sample was CXCR5- memory CD4+ T cells sorted from blood, obtained 7 days after influenza vaccination. All receptors derive from an adult who received the influenza vaccine. Both conserved end residues are part of each CDR3. D genes are given only for firm matches. Size tells how often a clone was seen (once, few, many) or the class of an expanded clone, and some rows leave it out.

D gene: .
J gene: TRBJ2-7
clone size: .
V gene: TRBV7-9
CDR3 DNA: TGTGCCAGCAGCCAGCCGGGACAAGGACTCTACGAGCAGTACTTC
CDR3 protein: CASSQPGQGLYEQYF

D gene: TRBD2
J gene: TRBJ2-1
clone size: .
V gene: TRBV7-6
CDR3 DNA: TGTGCCAGCCTAGCGGGGGGCAAAGGTGAGCAGTTCTTC
CDR3 protein: CASLAGGKGEQFF

D gene: .
J gene: TRBJ1-2
clone size: .
V gene: TRBV5-4
CDR3 DNA: TGTGCCAGCAGCTCGGACTCGACGAGCTACACCTTC
CDR3 protein: CASSSDSTSYTF

D gene: .
J gene: TRBJ2-2
clone size: few
V gene: TRBV2
CDR3 DNA: TGTGCCAGCAATAGAGGGAGGGGGACCGGGGAGCTGTTTTTT
CDR3 protein: CASNRGRGTGELFF

D gene: .
J gene: TRBJ1-2
clone size: few
V gene: TRBV19
CDR3 DNA: TGTGCCAGTAGTGGGGGGGCAGCTAACTATGGCTACACCTTC
CDR3 protein: CASSGGAANYGYTF

D gene: .
J gene: TRBJ1-6
clone size: .
V gene: TRBV27
CDR3 DNA: TGTGCCAGCAGTTCGGGACCGTTAAATTCACCCCTCCACTTT
CDR3 protein: CASSSGPLNSPLHF

D gene: .
J gene: TRBJ2-5
clone size: .
V gene: TRBV7-3
CDR3 DNA: TGTGCCAGCAGCTTAGCCCCCACAGGGCAAGAGACCCAGTACTTC
CDR3 protein: CASSLAPTGQETQYF

D gene: .
J gene: TRBJ2-2
clone size: .
V gene: TRBV7-3
CDR3 DNA: TGTGCCAGCAGCCGAGGCCAGGGGACCGGGGAGCTGTTTTTT
CDR3 protein: CASSRGQGTGELFF

D gene: .
J gene: TRBJ2-7
clone size: .
V gene: TRBV4-1
CDR3 DNA: TGCGCCAGCAGCCAAGACAGTACCTACGAGCAGTACTTC
CDR3 protein: CASSQDSTYEQYF

D gene: .
J gene: TRBJ1-3
clone size: .
V gene: TRBV19
CDR3 DNA: TGTGCCAGTAGTTTGGAGGTTTCGTCTGGAAACACCATATATTTT
CDR3 protein: CASSLEVSSGNTIYF

D gene: .
J gene: TRBJ2-7
clone size: .
V gene: TRBV7-3
CDR3 DNA: TGTGCCAGCAGCTTAAGGGGGGCAGGCTACGAGCAGTACTTC
CDR3 protein: CASSLRGAGYEQYF

D gene: TRBD1
J gene: TRBJ2-5
clone size: .
V gene: TRBV19
CDR3 DNA: TGTGCCAGTAGTACTTGGGGACAGGGGGCGACGGAGACCCAGTACTTC
CDR3 protein: CASSTWGQGATETQYF

D gene: TRBD2
J gene: TRBJ2-1
clone size: few
V gene: TRBV4-2
CDR3 DNA: TGTGCCAGCAGCCAAGTCCTGACTAGCGGGGATTACTACAATGAGCAGTTCTTC
CDR3 protein: CASSQVLTSGDYYNEQFF

D gene: TRBD1
J gene: TRBJ2-1
clone size: .
V gene: TRBV15
CDR3 DNA: TGTGCCACCAGCAGACCCACTAGGGACAGACTCAATGAGCAGTTCTTC
CDR3 protein: CATSRPTRDRLNEQFF

D gene: .
J gene: TRBJ2-1
clone size: .
V gene: TRBV7-8
CDR3 DNA: TGTGCCAGCAGCCGCACCGTTTCGGCAGGGCTGGATGAGCAGTTCTTC
CDR3 protein: CASSRTVSAGLDEQFF

D gene: .
J gene: TRBJ2-7
clone size: few
V gene: TRBV11-2
CDR3 DNA: TGTGCCAGCAGCTGGGGACCCGCAGGCGAGCAGTACTTC
CDR3 protein: CASSWGPAGEQYF

D gene: .
J gene: TRBJ1-2
clone size: .
V gene: TRBV7-2
CDR3 DNA: TGTGCCAGCAGCTTGGCGGGGATCGGGGGCTACACCTTC
CDR3 protein: CASSLAGIGGYTF

D gene: TRBD1
J gene: TRBJ1-5
clone size: once
V gene: TRBV10-3
CDR3 DNA: TGTGCCATCAGGGGACAGGACAATCAGCCCCAGCATTTT
CDR3 protein: CAIRGQDNQPQHF

D gene: .
J gene: TRBJ1-6
clone size: .
V gene: TRBV27
CDR3 DNA: TGTGCCAGCAGATCGGACTCGTATAATTCACCCCTCCACTTT
CDR3 protein: CASRSDSYNSPLHF

D gene: TRBD1
J gene: TRBJ1-3
clone size: .
V gene: TRBV27
CDR3 DNA: TGTGCCAGCAGTTTATCCAGACAGGGGGGTACTGGAAACACCATATATTTT
CDR3 protein: CASSLSRQGGTGNTIYF

D gene: .
J gene: TRBJ1-3
clone size: once
V gene: TRBV6-5
CDR3 DNA: TGTGCCAGCAGTTACTCGAGCGTTTCCGGAAACACCATATATTTT
CDR3 protein: CASSYSSVSGNTIYF

D gene: .
J gene: TRBJ2-7
clone size: .
V gene: TRBV6-5
CDR3 DNA: TGTGCCAGCAGTTACAGGTACGGGACGGTAAACGAGCAGTACTTC
CDR3 protein: CASSYRYGTVNEQYF

D gene: TRBD2
J gene: TRBJ2-3
clone size: .
V gene: TRBV10-3
CDR3 DNA: TGTGCCATCAGTGAGGTGGCGGGGGGTATCACAGATACGCAGTATTTT
CDR3 protein: CAISEVAGGITDTQYF

D gene: .
J gene: TRBJ2-3
clone size: .
V gene: TRBV6-5
CDR3 DNA: TGTGCCAGCAGGGGTTCCTCCGATACGCAGTATTTT
CDR3 protein: CASRGSSDTQYF

D gene: .
J gene: TRBJ2-5
clone size: once
V gene: TRBV7-2
CDR3 DNA: TGTGCCAGCAGCCAGGGGTCAGTCAGGGTGGAGACCCAGTACTTC
CDR3 protein: CASSQGSVRVETQYF

D gene: .
J gene: TRBJ1-2
clone size: few
V gene: TRBV5-1
CDR3 DNA: TGCGCCAGGGGGCGGGCAGCAGCTAACTATGGCTACACCTTC
CDR3 protein: CARGRAAANYGYTF

D gene: .
J gene: TRBJ1-3
clone size: .
V gene: TRBV11-2
CDR3 DNA: TGTGCCAGCAGCTACTCTGACAGCTCTGGAAACACCATATATTTT
CDR3 protein: CASSYSDSSGNTIYF

D gene: .
J gene: TRBJ1-1
clone size: .
V gene: TRBV5-5
CDR3 DNA: TGTGCCAGCAGCCCAATCACCGGGGTAGGGAACACTGAAGCTTTCTTT
CDR3 protein: CASSPITGVGNTEAFF

D gene: .
J gene: TRBJ1-4
clone size: .
V gene: TRBV7-9
CDR3 DNA: TGTGCCAGCAGCGCCCGTCGAGGCGGGGCGAAACTGTTTTTT
CDR3 protein: CASSARRGGAKLFF

D gene: TRBD2
J gene: TRBJ2-3
clone size: .
V gene: TRBV11-2
CDR3 DNA: TGTGCCAGCAGCTTGTTTAGCGGGGGGCGCACAGATACGCAGTATTTT
CDR3 protein: CASSLFSGGRTDTQYF

D gene: TRBD2
J gene: TRBJ2-7
clone size: .
V gene: TRBV6-6
CDR3 DNA: TGTGCCAGCAGTTCGACTCGACTAGCGGGGACGTACGAGCAGTACTTC
CDR3 protein: CASSSTRLAGTYEQYF

D gene: .
J gene: TRBJ2-7
clone size: .
V gene: TRBV7-2
CDR3 DNA: TGTGCCAGCAGCGAGCGGCTAGGGCGAGGGGCCCACGAGCAGTACTTC
CDR3 protein: CASSERLGRGAHEQYF

D gene: .
J gene: TRBJ1-5
clone size: .
V gene: TRBV7-6
CDR3 DNA: TGTGCCAGCAGGCCAAAATCTCATCAGCCCCAGCATTTT
CDR3 protein: CASRPKSHQPQHF

D gene: .
J gene: TRBJ2-5
clone size: .
V gene: TRBV7-3
CDR3 DNA: TGTGCCAGCAGCTTGAGCACACAAGAGACCCAGTACTTC
CDR3 protein: CASSLSTQETQYF

D gene: TRBD1
J gene: TRBJ2-1
clone size: once
V gene: TRBV13
CDR3 DNA: TGTGCCAGCAGCATTACCGGGACAGGGTGGGATGAGCAGTTCTTC
CDR3 protein: CASSITGTGWDEQFF

D gene: TRBD2
J gene: TRBJ2-3
clone size: few
V gene: TRBV6-4
CDR3 DNA: TGTGCCAGCAGTGAGTCTAGCGGGGGGCCGGATACGCAGTATTTT
CDR3 protein: CASSESSGGPDTQYF

D gene: TRBD1
J gene: TRBJ1-2
clone size: .
V gene: TRBV19
CDR3 DNA: TGTGCCAGTAGTAAAAAGGGACAGGGGTCAACCCCACTCTTC
CDR3 protein: CASSKKGQGSTPLF

D gene: TRBD1
J gene: TRBJ1-2
clone size: few
V gene: TRBV7-9
CDR3 DNA: TGTGCCAGCAGCCGGACAGGGGACGGTGGCTACACCTTC
CDR3 protein: CASSRTGDGGYTF

D gene: .
J gene: TRBJ1-2
clone size: few
V gene: TRBV7-2
CDR3 DNA: TGTGCCAGCAGCTTAGGCGGGGCCAGATTCCACTATGGCTACACCTTC
CDR3 protein: CASSLGGARFHYGYTF

D gene: .
J gene: TRBJ2-7
clone size: .
V gene: TRBV4-3
CDR3 DNA: TGCGCCAGCAGCCAAGAGTCGGCGGGTCGATCCTACGAGCAGTACTTC
CDR3 protein: CASSQESAGRSYEQYF

D gene: .
J gene: TRBJ1-2
clone size: once
V gene: TRBV6-6
CDR3 DNA: TGTGCCAGCAGCGACACCGGGATCCATGGCTACACCTTC
CDR3 protein: CASSDTGIHGYTF

D gene: .
J gene: TRBJ2-5
clone size: .
V gene: TRBV5-1
CDR3 DNA: TGCGCCAGCAGCCCAAGTTGGGGGGAGACCCAGTACTTC
CDR3 protein: CASSPSWGETQYF

D gene: .
J gene: TRBJ2-7
clone size: .
V gene: TRBV10-3
CDR3 DNA: TGTGCCATCAGTGACGACGGTAGGGTTTACTCCTACGAGCAGTACTTC
CDR3 protein: CAISDDGRVYSYEQYF

D gene: .
J gene: TRBJ1-3
clone size: few
V gene: TRBV18
CDR3 DNA: TGTGCCAGCTCCCCCAACGGGGGTGACACCATATATTTT
CDR3 protein: CASSPNGGDTIYF

D gene: .
J gene: TRBJ1-2
clone size: .
V gene: TRBV21-1
CDR3 DNA: TGTGCCAGCAGCAAAGCCCGGTCAGGGGATGGCTACACCTTC
CDR3 protein: CASSKARSGDGYTF

D gene: .
J gene: TRBJ1-3
clone size: .
V gene: TRBV7-2
CDR3 DNA: TGTGCCAGCAGCTTAGGGACCCAGAGGGGACCCGGAAACACCATATATTTT
CDR3 protein: CASSLGTQRGPGNTIYF

D gene: .
J gene: TRBJ2-5
clone size: .
V gene: TRBV6-5
CDR3 DNA: TGTGCCAGCAGTGTAGAGACAGGTCGCCAAGAGACCCAGTACTTC
CDR3 protein: CASSVETGRQETQYF

D gene: TRBD2
J gene: TRBJ2-7
clone size: .
V gene: TRBV7-6
CDR3 DNA: TGTGCCAGCAGCCCGCAGGCATCTAGCGGGGGTTCCTACGAGCAGTACTTC
CDR3 protein: CASSPQASSGGSYEQYF

D gene: TRBD2
J gene: TRBJ2-3
clone size: .
V gene: TRBV5-4
CDR3 DNA: TGTGCCAGCAGCCGGGGACTAGCGGGGAATGACGGCACAGATACGCAGTATTTT
CDR3 protein: CASSRGLAGNDGTDTQYF

D gene: TRBD2
J gene: TRBJ2-1
clone size: .
V gene: TRBV5-1
CDR3 DNA: TGCGCCAGCTCCCCAACTAGCGGGGGGGGGATTGAGCAGTTCTTC
CDR3 protein: CASSPTSGGGIEQFF

D gene: .
J gene: TRBJ2-6
clone size: .
V gene: TRBV19
CDR3 DNA: TGTGCCAGCTCTCCCTGGAGACAGACGATATCTGTGGCCAACGTCCTGACTTTC
CDR3 protein: CASSPWRQTISVANVLTF